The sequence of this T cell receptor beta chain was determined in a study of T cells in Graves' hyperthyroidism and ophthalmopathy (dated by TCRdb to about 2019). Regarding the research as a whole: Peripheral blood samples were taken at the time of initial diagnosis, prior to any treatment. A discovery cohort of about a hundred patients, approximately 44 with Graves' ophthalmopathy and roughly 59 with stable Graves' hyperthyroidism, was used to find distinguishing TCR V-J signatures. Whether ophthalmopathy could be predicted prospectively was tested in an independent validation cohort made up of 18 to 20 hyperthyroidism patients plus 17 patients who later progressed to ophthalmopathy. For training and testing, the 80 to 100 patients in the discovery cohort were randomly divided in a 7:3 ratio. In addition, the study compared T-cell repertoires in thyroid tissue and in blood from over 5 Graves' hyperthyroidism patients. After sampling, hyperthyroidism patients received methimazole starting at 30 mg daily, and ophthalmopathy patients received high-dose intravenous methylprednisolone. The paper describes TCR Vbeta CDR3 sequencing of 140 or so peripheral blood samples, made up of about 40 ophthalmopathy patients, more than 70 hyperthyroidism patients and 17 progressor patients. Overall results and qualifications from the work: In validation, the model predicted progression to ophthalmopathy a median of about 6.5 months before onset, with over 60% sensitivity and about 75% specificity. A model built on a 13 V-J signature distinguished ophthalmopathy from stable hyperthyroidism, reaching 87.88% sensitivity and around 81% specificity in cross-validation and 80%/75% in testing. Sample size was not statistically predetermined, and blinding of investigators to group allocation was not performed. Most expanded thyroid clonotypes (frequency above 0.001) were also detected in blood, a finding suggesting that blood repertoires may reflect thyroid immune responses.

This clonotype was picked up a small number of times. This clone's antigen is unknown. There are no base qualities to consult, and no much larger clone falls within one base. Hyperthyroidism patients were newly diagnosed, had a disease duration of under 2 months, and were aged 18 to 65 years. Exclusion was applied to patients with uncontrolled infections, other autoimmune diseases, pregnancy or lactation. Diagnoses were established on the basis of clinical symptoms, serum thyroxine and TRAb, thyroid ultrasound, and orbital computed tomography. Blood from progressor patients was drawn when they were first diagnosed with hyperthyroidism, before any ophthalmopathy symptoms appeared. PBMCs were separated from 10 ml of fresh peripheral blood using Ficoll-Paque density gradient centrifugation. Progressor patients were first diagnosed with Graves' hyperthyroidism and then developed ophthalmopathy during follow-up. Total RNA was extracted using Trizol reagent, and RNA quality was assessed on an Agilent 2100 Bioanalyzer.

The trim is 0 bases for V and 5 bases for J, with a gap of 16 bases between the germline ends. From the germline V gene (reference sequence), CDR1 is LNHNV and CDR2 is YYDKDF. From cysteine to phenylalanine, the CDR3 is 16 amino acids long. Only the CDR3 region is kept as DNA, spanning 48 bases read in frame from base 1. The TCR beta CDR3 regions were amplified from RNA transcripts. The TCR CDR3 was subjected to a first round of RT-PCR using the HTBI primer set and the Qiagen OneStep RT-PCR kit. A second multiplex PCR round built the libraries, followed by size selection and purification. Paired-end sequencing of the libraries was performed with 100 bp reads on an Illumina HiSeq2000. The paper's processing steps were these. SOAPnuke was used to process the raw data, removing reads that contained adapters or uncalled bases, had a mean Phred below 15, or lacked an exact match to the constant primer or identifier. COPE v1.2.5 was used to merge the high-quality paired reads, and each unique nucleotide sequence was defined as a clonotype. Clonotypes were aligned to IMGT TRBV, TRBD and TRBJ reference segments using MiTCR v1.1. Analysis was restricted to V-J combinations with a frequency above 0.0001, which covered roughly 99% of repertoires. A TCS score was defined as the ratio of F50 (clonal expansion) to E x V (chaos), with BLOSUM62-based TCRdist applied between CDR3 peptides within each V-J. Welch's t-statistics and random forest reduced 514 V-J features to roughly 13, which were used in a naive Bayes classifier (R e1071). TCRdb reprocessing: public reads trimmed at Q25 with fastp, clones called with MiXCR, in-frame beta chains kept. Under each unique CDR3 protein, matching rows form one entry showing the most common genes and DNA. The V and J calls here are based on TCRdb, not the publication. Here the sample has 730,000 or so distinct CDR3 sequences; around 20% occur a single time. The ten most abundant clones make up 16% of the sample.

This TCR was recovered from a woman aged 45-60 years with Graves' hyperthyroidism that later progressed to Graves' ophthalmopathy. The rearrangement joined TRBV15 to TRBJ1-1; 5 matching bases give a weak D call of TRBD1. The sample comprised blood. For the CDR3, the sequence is CATSRDQLGQGTEAFF. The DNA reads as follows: TGTGCCACCAGCAGAGATCAGCTCGGGCAGGGAACTGAAGCTTTCTTT.